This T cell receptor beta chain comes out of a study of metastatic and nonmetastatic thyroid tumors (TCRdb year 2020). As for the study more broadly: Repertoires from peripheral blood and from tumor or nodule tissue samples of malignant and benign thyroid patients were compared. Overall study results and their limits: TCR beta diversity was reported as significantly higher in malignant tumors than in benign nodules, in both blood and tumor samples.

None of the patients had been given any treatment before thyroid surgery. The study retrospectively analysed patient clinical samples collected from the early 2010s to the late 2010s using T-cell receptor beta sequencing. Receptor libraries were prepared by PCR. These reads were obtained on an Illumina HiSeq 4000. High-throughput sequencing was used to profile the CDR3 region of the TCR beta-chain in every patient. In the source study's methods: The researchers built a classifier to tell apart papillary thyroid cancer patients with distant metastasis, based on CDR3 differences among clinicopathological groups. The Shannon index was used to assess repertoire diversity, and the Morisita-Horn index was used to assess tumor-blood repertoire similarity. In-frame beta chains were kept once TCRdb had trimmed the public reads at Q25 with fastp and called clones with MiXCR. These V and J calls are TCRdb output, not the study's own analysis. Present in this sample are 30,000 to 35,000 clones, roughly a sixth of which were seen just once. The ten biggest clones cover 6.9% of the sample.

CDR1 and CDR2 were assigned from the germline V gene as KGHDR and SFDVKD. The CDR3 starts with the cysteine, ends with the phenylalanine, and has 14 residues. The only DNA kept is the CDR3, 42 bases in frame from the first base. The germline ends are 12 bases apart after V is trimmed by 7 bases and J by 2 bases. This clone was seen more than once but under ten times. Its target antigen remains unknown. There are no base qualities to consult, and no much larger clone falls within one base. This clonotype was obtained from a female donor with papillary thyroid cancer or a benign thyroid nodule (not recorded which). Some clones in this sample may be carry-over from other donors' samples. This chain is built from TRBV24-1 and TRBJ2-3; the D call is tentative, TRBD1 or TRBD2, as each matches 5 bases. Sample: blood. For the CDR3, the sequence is CATSQRGLTDTQYF. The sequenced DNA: TGTGCCACCAGCCAGAGGGGCCTCACAGATACGCAGTATTTT.